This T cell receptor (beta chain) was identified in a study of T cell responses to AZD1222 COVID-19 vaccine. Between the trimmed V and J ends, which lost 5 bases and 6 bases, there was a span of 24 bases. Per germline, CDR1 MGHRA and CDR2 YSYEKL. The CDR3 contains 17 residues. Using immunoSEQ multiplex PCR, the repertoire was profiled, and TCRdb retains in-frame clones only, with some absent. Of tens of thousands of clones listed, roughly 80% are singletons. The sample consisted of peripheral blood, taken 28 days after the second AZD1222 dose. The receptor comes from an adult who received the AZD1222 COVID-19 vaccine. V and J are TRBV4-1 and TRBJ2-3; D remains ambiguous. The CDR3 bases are TGCGCCAGCAGCACGCGGTCAACCGACACTAAGACGGATACGCAGTATTTT. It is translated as CASSTRSTDTKTDTQYF.